The sequence of this TCR beta chain was determined in a study of OX40 agonist ivuxolimab in advanced cancers. Using immunoSEQ multiplex PCR, the repertoire was profiled, and TCRdb retains in-frame clones only, with some absent. The table shows 6,500 to 8,000 clones, with over 90% occurring only once. Germline-derived CDR1 and CDR2 are SGDLS and YYNGEE. V lost 4 bases, J lost 2 bases, and 5 bases stayed unmatched. This CDR3 is 14 amino acids long. The receptor comes from an adult with an advanced solid tumor such as melanoma, head and neck, liver or kidney cancer. This chain uses TRBV9 with TRBJ2-5, with 7 bases aligning to TRBD1. Sequencing used CD4+ or CD8+ T cells sorted from blood, obtained in a trial of the OX40 agonist ivuxolimab. The CDR3 loop is CASSLGQAQETQYF. DNA of the CDR3: TGTGCCAGCAGCTTAGGACAGGCTCAAGAGACCCAGTACTTC.